This T cell receptor (beta chain) stems from a study of blood T cell repertoires in COVID-19. Study as a whole: T cells, B-cell-depleted T cells, or PBMCs provided the cDNA or gDNA that served as material.

The CDR3 is made up of 13 amino acids. Germline CDR1 and CDR2: SGHRS and YFSETQ. V lost 3 bases to trimming and J lost 5 bases, with 12 bases between them. This table comes from immunoSEQ multiplex PCR, and its TCRdb copy is limited to in-frame clones, with some not included. The top ten hold 0.8% to 0.9% of the sample, which has hundreds of thousands of clones, about 90% seen once. Sequencing used peripheral blood. The sequence came from a man aged 18-30 years with COVID-19, enrolled during active disease. The rearrangement links TRBV5-1 to TRBJ2-7; D possibly corresponds to TRBD1 (6 bases). The CDR3 is CASSSGTRNEQYF. The CDR3 DNA follows: TGCGCCAGCAGCTCTGGGACAAGGAACGAGCAGTACTTC.